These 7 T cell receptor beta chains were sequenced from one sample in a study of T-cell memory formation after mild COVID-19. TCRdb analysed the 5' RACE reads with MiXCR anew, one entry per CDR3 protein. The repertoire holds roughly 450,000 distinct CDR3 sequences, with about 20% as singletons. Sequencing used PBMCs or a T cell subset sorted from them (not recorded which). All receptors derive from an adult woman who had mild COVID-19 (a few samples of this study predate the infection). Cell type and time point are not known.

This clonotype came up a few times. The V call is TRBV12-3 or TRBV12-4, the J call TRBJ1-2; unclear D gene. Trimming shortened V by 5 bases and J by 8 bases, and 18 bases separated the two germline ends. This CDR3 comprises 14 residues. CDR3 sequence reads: CASSPKSPVWGYTF. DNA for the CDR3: TGTGCCAGCAGTCCAAAAAGTCCGGTTTGGGGCTACACCTTC.

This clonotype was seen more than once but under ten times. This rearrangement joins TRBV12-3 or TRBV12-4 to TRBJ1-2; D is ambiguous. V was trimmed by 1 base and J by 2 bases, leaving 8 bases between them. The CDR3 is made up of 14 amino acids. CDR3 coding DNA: TGTGCCAGCAGTTTAGACGGGATCAACTATGGCTACACCTTC. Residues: CASSLDGINYGYTF.

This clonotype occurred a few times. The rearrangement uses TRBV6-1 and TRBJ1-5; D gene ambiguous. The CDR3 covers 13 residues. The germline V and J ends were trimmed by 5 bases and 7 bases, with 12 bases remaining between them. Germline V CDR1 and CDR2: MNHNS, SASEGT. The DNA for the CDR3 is TGTGCCAGCAGTTCTATGTTGGACCAGCCCCAGCATTTT. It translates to CASSSMLDQPQHF.

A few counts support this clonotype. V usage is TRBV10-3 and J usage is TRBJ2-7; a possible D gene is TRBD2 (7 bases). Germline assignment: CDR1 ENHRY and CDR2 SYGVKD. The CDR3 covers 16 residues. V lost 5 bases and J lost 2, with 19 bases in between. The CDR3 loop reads CAISSLGGGPTYEQYF. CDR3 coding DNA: TGTGCCATCAGTTCCTTGGGAGGGGGACCTACCTACGAGCAGTACTTC.

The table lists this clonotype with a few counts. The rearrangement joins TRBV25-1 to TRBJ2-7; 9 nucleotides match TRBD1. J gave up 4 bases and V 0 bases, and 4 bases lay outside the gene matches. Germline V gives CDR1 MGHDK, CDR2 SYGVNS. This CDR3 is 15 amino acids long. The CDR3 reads CASSEYGTGTYEQYF. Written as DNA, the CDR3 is TGTGCCAGCAGTGAATATGGGACAGGGACTTACGAGCAGTACTTC.

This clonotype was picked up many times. CDR3 region: CAWGIQRYTDTQYF. The CDR3 region has the DNA TGTGCCTGGGGGATACAGCGATACACAGATACGCAGTATTTT. This chain links TRBV30 with TRBJ2-3; D is unresolved. The germline V gene encodes CDR1 GTSNPN and CDR2 SVGIG (reference sequence). The V end lost 5 bases, the J end lost 2 bases, and 14 bases lay between the germline ends. This CDR3 has 14 amino acids.

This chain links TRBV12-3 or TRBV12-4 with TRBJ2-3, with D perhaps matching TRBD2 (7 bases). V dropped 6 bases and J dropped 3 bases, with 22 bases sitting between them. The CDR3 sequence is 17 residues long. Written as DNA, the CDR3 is TGTGCCAGCAGCCCTCCCGCGGGGGCCACACTAACAGATACGCAGTATTTT. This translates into CASSPPAGATLTDTQYF.